This T cell receptor (beta chain) is from a study of cytomegalovirus exposure and HLA in healthy donors. The PCR contained 60 Vbeta and 13 Jbeta primers. Authors' data handling: In a later analysis, of roughly 73 million unique beta chains, approximately 10 million appeared in at least two donors. Clones were read by immunoSEQ multiplex PCR, and TCRdb kept only the in-frame ones, dropping some. V, J and clone size reflect that table, while D and trimming were determined from the DNA. The sample has under 200,000 clones, roughly 13% seen once. Broader study findings: As a later analysis showed, a missense DCLRE1C variant was linked to trimming of TCR beta V- and J-genes. What was likely a sequencing artifact was a cluster of highly shared sequence variants.

Concerning this clone: Its antigen is unidentified.

CDR1 is SEHNR, CDR2 FQNEAQ, per germline (reference sequence). Trimming left V 8 bases short and J 4 bases short, with 20 bases between. This CDR3 is built from 16 residues. Each donor's status was that of a healthy bone marrow donor. The chain recombines TRBV7-9 with TRBJ2-2, with D maybe TRBD1 (5 bases). The sequencing sample was made of PBMCs. This TCR was recovered from a man aged 50-60 years in good health and CMV-seropositive. The CDR3 DNA reads as TGTGCCAGCGAGGACAATCGGTCCTTAGGCACCGGGGAGCTGTTTTTT. Encoded protein: CASEDNRSLGTGELFF.